The rows below give T cell receptor beta chains drawn from one sample of a study of blood T cell repertoires in COVID-19. TCRdb's copy holds only in-frame clones and misses some; the assay was immunoSEQ multiplex PCR. Here the sample spans roughly 140,000 clones, 80% to 85% being singletons. Sequences were obtained from peripheral blood. The source of these receptors is a human donor in a cohort sampled during active COVID-19. CDR3s include the opening cysteine and the closing phenylalanine or tryptophan. Fields, in order: J gene, V gene, D gene, clone size, CDR3 DNA, CDR3 protein. The D gene is left open where the match is weak. Clone size appears in some rows only: once, few, many, or a class for an expanded clone.

TRBJ2-7	TRBV2	TRBD1	.	TGTGCCAGCAGTATGACAGGGGCGAGCGAGCAGTACTTC	CASSMTGASEQYF
TRBJ2-7	TRBV7-4	TRBD1	.	TGTGCCAGCGGGCACAGGGGGCTAAGCTCCTACGAGCAGTACTTC	CASGHRGLSSYEQYF
TRBJ1-5	TRBV10-3	.	.	TGTGCCATCAGGGGAGGGGTGGGCAATCAGCCCCAGCATTTT	CAIRGGVGNQPQHF
TRBJ1-3	TRBV2	.	.	TGTGCCAGCAGTGATTCCCACTCTGGAAACACCATATATTTT	CASSDSHSGNTIYF
TRBJ2-1	TRBV2	.	.	TGTGCCAGCAGACTGACTAGGGCTGGGGCCAATGAGCAGTTCTTC	CASRLTRAGANEQFF
TRBJ2-1	TRBV19	TRBD2	.	TGTGCCAGTAGTATGCGGGGGAGCTCCTACAATGAGCAGTTCTTC	CASSMRGSSYNEQFF
TRBJ2-3	TRBV19	.	.	TGTGCCAGTAGCTCCAGGGGTTCCCTCACAGATACGCAGTATTTT	CASSSRGSLTDTQYF
TRBJ2-5	TRBV7-3	.	.	TGTGCCAGCAGTCCTCTCTCAGGGCTTAGCGGCCAAGAGACCCAGTACTTC	CASSPLSGLSGQETQYF
TRBJ1-4	TRBV19	TRBD1	.	TGTGCCAGTAGTTTCCTGCAGGGGGCCAATGAAAAACTGTTTTTT	CASSFLQGANEKLFF
TRBJ2-3	TRBV3-1/TRBV3-2	TRBD2	.	TGTGCCAGCAGTCCTATAGCGGGGGGGCCGTCTGATACGCAGTATTTT	CASSPIAGGPSDTQYF
TRBJ2-3	TRBV27	TRBD1	.	TGTGCCAGCAGGCTACTATCCCGGGGACAGATCTCAGATACGCAGTATTTT	CASRLLSRGQISDTQYF
TRBJ2-7	TRBV10-3	TRBD2	.	TGTGCCATCAGTTCCGGGACTAGCGGATACGAGCAGTACTTC	CAISSGTSGYEQYF
TRBJ2-5	TRBV9	TRBD2	once	TGTGCCAGCAGCGTAGGACTAGCGGGGGAGACCCAGTACTTC	CASSVGLAGETQYF
TRBJ2-5	TRBV30	TRBD2	.	TGTGCCTGGGCTCGGGGGGGGCTTGAGACCCAGTACTTC	CAWARGGLETQYF
TRBJ1-6	TRBV4-3	.	.	TGCGCCAGCAGCCAAGATTCAGGGTCTATTTGGTCACCCCTCCACTTT	CASSQDSGSIWSPLHF
TRBJ2-7	TRBV6-2/TRBV6-3	TRBD1	.	TGTGCCAGCAGTTACGATACTGACAGGGCCTCCTACGAGCAGTACTTC	CASSYDTDRASYEQYF
TRBJ1-2	TRBV6-2/TRBV6-3	TRBD1	few	TGTGCCAGCAGTCCGCCGGGACAGGGGGCGTGGGGCTACACCTTC	CASSPPGQGAWGYTF
TRBJ2-7	TRBV6-2/TRBV6-3	.	.	TGTGCCAGCAGCATACAGGGACGCTCGGAATTAACCTACGAGCAGTACTTC	CASSIQGRSELTYEQYF
TRBJ2-6	TRBV5-1	.	.	TGCGCCAGCAGCCTGGTAGACAGGCTGGAGGCCAACGTCCTGACTTTC	CASSLVDRLEANVLTF
TRBJ2-5	TRBV12-5	TRBD1	once	TGTGCTAGTGGTCTCCGGGACAGTGGCTCCCAGTACTTC	CASGLRDSGSQYF
TRBJ2-2	TRBV9	.	.	TGTGCCAGCAGCGCCCTACAGTACACCGGGGAGCTGTTTTTT	CASSALQYTGELFF
TRBJ1-2	TRBV30	TRBD1	.	TGTGCCTGGAGTCGGGACAGGGGTGGAAACTATGGCTACACCTTC	CAWSRDRGGNYGYTF
TRBJ2-1	TRBV27	TRBD1	once	TGTGCCAGCAGGGCCGGGACAGCCTACAATGAGCAGTTCTTC	CASRAGTAYNEQFF
TRBJ2-5	TRBV3-1/TRBV3-2	.	.	TGTGCCAGCAGCCACCTCCTCTTCGAAGAGACCCAGTACTTC	CASSHLLFEETQYF
TRBJ2-7	TRBV6-5	.	once	TGTGCCAGCAGTTATCGGCAGGGCTACGAGCAGTACTTC	CASSYRQGYEQYF
TRBJ1-1	TRBV6-5	TRBD1	few	TGTGCCAGCAGTTACGGACAGGGACCCCTCACTGAAGCTTTCTTT	CASSYGQGPLTEAFF